This T cell receptor beta chain was captured by sequencing in a study of CD8+CD57+ T cells in acquired aplastic anemia. Looking at the study overall: Quantities of DNA derived from sorted CD4+ and CD8+ cells averaged 3.2 ug. Study findings and constraints: Between patients and controls, 25 to 35 CD8+ CDR3 sequences were found in common.

The sample holds many counts of this clonotype. Its target is unknown. The TCR beta profiling, which covered VDJ combination and CDR3 sequence, was carried out using genomic DNA as the template. TCRdb ran MiXCR on the reads and lists one entry per CDR3 protein. The sample has some 140,000 distinct CDR3 sequences, 52% seen once; the top ten hold 9.5% to 15%. CD8+CD57+ cell expansion had been shown by flow cytometry in patients chosen for sequencing. Patients, without exception, had severe acquired aplastic anemia. The CDR3 has 16 amino acids. Per germline, CDR1 SGDLS and CDR2 YYNGEE. Deletions cut 3 bases from V and 7 bases from J, with 22 bases between.

The specimen sequenced was sorted CD4+, CD8+, or CD8+CD57+ T cells (not recorded which) from PBMCs. The source is a human donor with aplastic anemia. The chain has TRBV9 and TRBJ1-2; D is possibly TRBD1 (5 bases). The CDR3 DNA reads TGTGCCAGCAGCGCCGTCTCCGGAGCCAGGGCGGTTGGCTACACCTTC. Translated, it gives CASSAVSGARAVGYTF.